The 20 T cell receptor beta chains below all came from one sample that was sequenced in a study of blood T cells in healthy people across ages. Through a sample-barcoded 5' primer and a J-beta primer mix, a second PCR was run for roughly 7 to 11 cycles. TCRdb re-called the 5' RACE reads with MiXCR, one entry per CDR3 protein. This sample has some 1,800,000 distinct CDR3 sequences; around 40% occur once, and the top ten carry under 25%. The source material was blood. The receptors derive from a human donor in good health.

The sample holds a few counts of this clonotype. V is TRBV6-2 or TRBV6-3 and J is TRBJ2-5; D is unclear. V lost 4 bases and J 5 bases, leaving 14 bases between the germline ends. CDR3 length equals 14 residues. CDR1 MNHEY and CDR2 SVGEGT come from the germline V gene. CDR3 bases: TGTGCCAGCAGTTGGTTTCAGGACGTGGAGACCCAGTACTTC. Protein sequence: CASSWFQDVETQYF.

The table lists this clonotype with a few counts. The chain carries TRBV6-5 and TRBJ1-2; no clear D gene. The CDR3 contains 13 residues. Trimming took 0 bases from V and 5 from J, leaving 7 bases between them. Germline loops: CDR1 MNHEY, CDR2 SVGAGI. The CDR3 DNA reads TGTGCCAGCAGTTACTCCCCTTTATATGGCTACACCTTC. Its protein product is CASSYSPLYGYTF.

A few counts support this clonotype. V usage is TRBV9 and J usage is TRBJ2-4, with D perhaps matching TRBD1 or TRBD2 (7 bases each). Trimming left V 7 bases short and J 6 bases short, with 20 bases between. The germline V gene has CDR1 SGDLS and CDR2 YYNGEE. CDR3 length equals 15 residues. In nucleotides, the CDR3 is TGTGCCAGCTCCCTCTCTCAGGGGGAGGGAAACATTCAGTACTTC. Translating it yields CASSLSQGEGNIQYF.

This clonotype came up a few times. This chain joins TRBV5-6 and TRBJ2-4; D not resolved. Judging by the DNA end, TRBJ2-7 fits better; the J call may be wrong. This CDR3 comprises 17 residues. The germline gives CDR1 SGHDT, CDR2 YYEEEE. The CDR3 loop reads CASSLAGFLEIANEQYF. Written as DNA, the CDR3 is TGTGCCAGCAGCTTGGCGGGTTTTTTAGAGATTGCGAACGAGCAGTACTTC.

Only a few counts were recorded for this clonotype. The chain employs TRBV10-3 and TRBJ1-6, with 9 bases aligning to TRBD1. The CDR3 has 15 residues. The junction had 7 bases not matched to a gene; V was cut back by 6 bases and J by 7 bases. CDR1 ENHRY and CDR2 SYGVKD come from the germline V gene. CDR3 residues: CAISAGQGQNSPLHF. In nucleotides, the CDR3 is TGTGCCATCAGCGCGGGACAGGGTCAAAATTCACCCCTCCACTTT.

This sequence joins TRBV12-3 or TRBV12-4 and TRBJ1-2; no clear D gene. Trimming pared 6 bases from V and 3 bases from J, leaving 8 bases between. This CDR3 spans 12 amino acids. The CDR3 DNA follows: TGTGCCAGCAGCGGAACCCACTATGGCTACACCTTC. It is translated as CASSGTHYGYTF.

In DNA form, the CDR3 reads TGTGCCAGCAGTGAAGGGAGGTTAGACGAGCAGTACTTC. Its protein is CASSEGRLDEQYF. The chain combines TRBV6-5 with TRBJ2-7, with D perhaps matching TRBD2 (6 bases). Germline CDR1 is MNHEY and CDR2 is SVGAGI. V lost 5 bases, J lost 5 bases, and 13 bases lay in between. The CDR3 contains 13 residues.

This clonotype was counted ten times or more. The chain uses TRBV7-2 and TRBJ1-2; tentatively, D is TRBD1 (5 bases). CDR1 SGHTA and CDR2 FQGNSA come from the germline V gene. V dropped 5 bases and J dropped 4 bases, with 11 bases sitting between them. The CDR3 consists of 13 residues. The CDR3 is CASSTGTIYGYTF. CDR3 nucleotide sequence: TGTGCCAGCAGCACCGGGACGATCTATGGCTACACCTTC.

J is TRBJ1-6 and V is TRBV12-3 or TRBV12-4; D remains unclear. V lost 5 bases to trimming and J lost 12 bases, with 11 bases between them. CDR3 length: 12 residues. The CDR3 protein is CASSPQFLPLHF. CDR3 coding DNA: TGTGCCAGCAGTCCCCAGTTCTTACCCCTCCACTTT.

J is TRBJ1-1 and V is TRBV6-1; the match to TRBD1 covers 8 bases. The CDR3 contains 15 residues. Germline V CDR1 and CDR2: MNHNS, SASEGT. The junction had 10 bases not matched to a gene; V was cut back by 3 bases and J by 7 bases. CDR3 nucleotides: TGTGCCAGCAGTGATCAATCAGGGGGCGAGGATGAAGCTTTCTTT. It yields the protein CASSDQSGGEDEAFF.

In regard to this clonotype: One junction end does not reproduce the germline sequence, and a read error may be involved. The chain has TRBV27 and TRBJ2-3; D is unclear. This CDR3 spans 14 amino acids. Germline lookup yields CDR1 MNHEY and CDR2 SMNVEV (reference sequence). The CDR3 protein is CASSIRETTDTQYF. CDR3 in DNA: TGTGCTAGCAGTATCCGTGAGACCACAGATACGCAGTATTTT.

Concerning this clonotype: At one end the junction does not follow the germline gene, possibly because of a read error. The chain recombines TRBV29-1 with TRBJ1-4; D ambiguous. Germline lookup yields CDR1 SQVTM and CDR2 ANQGSEA. This CDR3 contains 11 residues. The CDR3 reads CSARVAEKRFF. CDR3 in DNA: TGCAGCGCCCGGGTGGCTGAAAAACGGTTTTTT.

The chain combines TRBV20-1 with TRBJ2-7, with 9 bases lining up with TRBD1. Germline CDR1 and CDR2: DFQATT and SNEGSKA (reference sequence). This CDR3 comprises 16 residues. V was clipped by 6 bases and J by 3 bases; unmatched bases: 15. The CDR3 DNA follows: TGCAGTGCCGGACCGGGACAGGGCGTTGGGGTCTACGAGCAGTACTTC. Translated: CSAGPGQGVGVYEQYF.

This clonotype was picked up a small number of times. This chain links TRBV12-5 with TRBJ2-1; TRBD2 agrees at 7 bases. CDR3 length: 13 amino acids. V dropped 3 bases and J dropped 9; count of bases not matched to a gene: 5. Germline CDR1 is LGHNT and CDR2 is FRNRAP. The DNA of the CDR3 is TGTGCTAGTGGTTTTAGGTGGGGGGGTGAGCAGTTCTTC. Translation: CASGFRWGGEQFF.

This clonotype appeared many times. The chain employs TRBV12-3 or TRBV12-4 and TRBJ2-1; D may correspond to TRBD1 or TRBD2 (5 bases each). CDR3 length: 14 amino acids. V dropped 6 bases and J dropped 10 bases, with 19 bases sitting between them. CDR3 sequence (DNA): TGTGCCAGCAGGGGGGATCTCCGGACTGGGGAGCAGTTCTTC. Translation gives CASRGDLRTGEQFF.

Comment on this clonotype: This may be a read error, as it is one base from a much larger clone. The chain has TRBV29-1 and TRBJ2-3, with 7 bases lining up with TRBD1. Germline assignment: CDR1 SQVTM and CDR2 ANQGSEA. There are 13 residues in the CDR3. CDR3 residues: CSVEGAGTDMQYF. CDR3 coding DNA: TGCAGCGTCGAGGGGGCAGGGACAGATATGCAGTATTTT.

The CDR3: CASSGGGLRYEQYF. Written as DNA, the CDR3 is TGTGCCAGCAGCGGTGGGGGACTCCGTTACGAGCAGTACTTC. The chain combines TRBV7-9 with TRBJ2-4, with D possibly TRBD2 on 6 matching bases. The closer fit of TRBJ2-7 to the DNA end suggests the J call may be wrong. The CDR3 covers 14 residues. CDR1 SEHNR and CDR2 FQNEAQ come from the germline V gene (reference sequence).

This clonotype appeared a few times. CDR3 protein: CASSYSIAGETQYF. The CDR3 DNA follows: TGTGCCAGCAGTTACTCAATAGCGGGAGAGACCCAGTACTTC. The rearrangement joins TRBV6-2 or TRBV6-3 to TRBJ2-5; 7 bases line up with TRBD2. After removal of 0 bases from V and 4 bases from J, the junction contained 2 bases not matched to a gene. Germline V lookup: CDR1 MNHEY, CDR2 SVGEGT. The CDR3 runs to 14 residues.

The genes are TRBV5-1 and TRBJ1-2; tentative D call: TRBD1 (5 bases). The CDR3 has 15 residues. Between the trimmed V and J ends, which lost 1 base and 2 bases, there was a span of 12 bases. Germline loops: CDR1 SGHRS, CDR2 YFSETQ. CDR3 sequence reads: CASSLLGRGNYGYTF. Written as DNA, the CDR3 is TGCGCCAGCAGCTTGTTGGGGCGGGGGAACTATGGCTACACCTTC.

This clonotype was seen at least ten times. V gene TRBV4-3 combines with J gene TRBJ2-1, with TRBD2 matching 8 bases. J was trimmed by 6 bases and V by 0 bases; bases with no gene match: 7. Per germline, CDR1 LGHNA and CDR2 YSLEER. CDR3 length: 16 residues. CDR3 sequence (DNA): TGCGCCAGCAGCCAAGAAGGGACTAGTGGTCCCAATGAGCAGTTCTTC. Its protein product is CASSQEGTSGPNEQFF.